This TCR beta chain was sequenced for a study of T cell repertoires in cytomegalovirus infection. About the study: From public TCR beta signatures came an indication of both CMV infection and matching HLA type. General study points: HLA-C-restricted CMV-specific TCR beta clonotypes were dominant in the ex vivo response.

Points on this clonotype: Its antigen is undetermined.

CDR1 and CDR2 (germline): LGHNA, YNFKEQ. The CDR3 covers 16 residues. Trimming removed 4 bases from V and 3 bases from J; junction bases left unmatched: 9. TCRdb independently ran MiXCR on the reads; one entry per CDR3 protein. The sample has just under 550,000 distinct CDR3 sequences; about 25% are singletons. This TCR was sampled from a human donor in good health (CMV status not recorded). Some clones in this sample may be carry-over from other donors' samples. This chain connects TRBV4-2 to TRBJ2-5; 9 nucleotides agree with TRBD1. The specimen sequenced was PBMCs. The CDR3 protein is CASSRTGAGVEETQYF. Here the CDR3 DNA reads TGTGCCAGCAGCCGGACAGGGGCAGGGGTAGAAGAGACCCAGTACTTC.